This T cell receptor beta chain appears in the sequencing data of a study of human T cells and chemical hapten exposure. This clonotype was observed many times. Unmatched junction bases numbered 6, after V lost 3 bases and J lost 6 bases. This CDR3 has 15 residues. CDR1 and CDR2 (germline): LGHNA, YSLEER. Unique molecular identifiers were attached to individual cDNA molecules during library preparation. TCRdb recomputed calls from the RACE reads with MiXCR, one row per CDR3 protein. The data hold 100,000 to 150,000 distinct CDR3 sequences, with about 8.2% observed a single time. Specified time point: healthy volunteer bleed at 2 weeks. The study extracted total RNA from unfractionated whole blood.

The chain combines TRBV4-3 with TRBJ1-2; 11 bases align to TRBD1. Sequencing was done on a sample of whole blood. The clonotype was recovered from a male donor in good health. Some clones in this sample may be carry-over from other donors' samples. The DNA of the CDR3 is TGCGCCAGCAGCCAGGTCCCGGGACAGGGGGATGGCTACACCTTC. Protein: CASSQVPGQGDGYTF.